What follows are 23 T cell receptor beta chains derived from one specimen sequenced in a study of blood T cell repertoires in COVID-19. The protocol was immunoSEQ multiplex PCR, while the TCRdb copy is restricted to in-frame clones and leaves out a portion. The table includes roughly 190,000 clones, about 78% detected once. The sample taken for sequencing was peripheral blood. These receptors all stem from a woman aged 45-65 years with active or convalescent COVID-19.

The V gene is TRBV10-3, the J gene TRBJ2-1; 11 bases are shared with TRBD2. The CDR3 runs 16 residues. Unmatched junction bases numbered 10, after V lost 6 bases and J lost 6 bases. Germline V CDR1 and CDR2: ENHRY, SYGVKD. The CDR3 bases are TGTGCCATCAGGGGAGGTAGCGGGAGGGAGGGCAATGAGCAGTTCTTC. Residues: CAIRGGSGREGNEQFF.

The J gene is TRBJ1-4, the V gene TRBV5-1; maybe TRBD1 (6 bases). V dropped 2 bases and J dropped 5 bases, with 10 bases sitting between them. The V gene's germline CDR1 is SGHRS and CDR2 YFSETQ. The CDR3 has 14 residues. The CDR3 DNA follows: TGCGCCAGCAGCTTTGGACAGATGAATGAAAAACTGTTTTTT. Translating it yields CASSFGQMNEKLFF.

The chain combines TRBV5-1 with TRBJ1-3; 7 positions match TRBD1. CDR1 SGHRS and CDR2 YFSETQ come from the germline V gene. V shed 2 bases, J shed 0 bases, and the junction held 2 bases outside the gene matches. CDR3 size: 15 residues. The CDR3 region is CASSFTGDSGNTIYF. The CDR3 coding sequence is TGCGCCAGCAGCTTTACAGGGGACTCTGGAAACACCATATATTTT.

This clone has more than one count but fewer than ten. The chain joins TRBV11-2 to TRBJ1-3, with 11 bases matching TRBD1. Germline V gene sequence: CDR1 SGHAT, CDR2 FQNNGV. Germline trimming cut 4 bases from V and 0 bases from J; bases unmatched to any gene: 2. The CDR3 contains 16 residues. CDR3 amino acids: CASSWDRGFSGNTIYF. Written as DNA, the CDR3 is TGTGCCAGCAGCTGGGACAGGGGGTTCTCTGGAAACACCATATATTTT.

This clone was observed a single time. This chain links TRBV14 with TRBJ2-5; D is undetermined. Germline V gene sequence: CDR1 SGHDN, CDR2 FVKESK. Trimming removed 0 bases from V and 7 bases from J, with 9 bases in between. There are 13 residues in the CDR3. The CDR3 reads CASSQDLRGTQYF. The CDR3 nucleotides are TGTGCCAGCAGCCAAGACCTCCGAGGGACCCAGTACTTC. The variable domain in full, completed from reference TRBV14 and TRBJ2-5, reads EAGVTQFPSHSVIEKGQTVTLRCDPISGHDNLYWYRRVMGKEIKFLLHFVKESKQDESGMPNNRFLAERTGGTYSTLKVQPAELEDSGVYFCASSQDLRGTQYFGPGTRLLVL.

The chain is built from TRBV28 and TRBJ2-3; D possibly corresponds to TRBD1 (6 bases). This CDR3 region has 15 residues. V lost 6 bases, J lost 4 bases, and 17 bases lay in between. CDR1 MDHEN and CDR2 SYDVKM come from the germline V gene. This chain's CDR3 is CASRKGVIDPDTQYF. CDR3 in DNA: TGTGCCAGCAGAAAGGGGGTGATTGACCCAGATACGCAGTATTTT.

V is TRBV7-2 and J is TRBJ1-1; no clear D. Germline CDR1 reads SGHTA; CDR2 reads FQGNSA. The length of the CDR3 is 15 residues. Trimming pared 3 bases from V and 4 bases from J, leaving 15 bases between. CDR3 residues: CASSFSQLGATEAFF. CDR3 DNA sequence: TGTGCCAGCAGCTTCAGCCAACTGGGAGCCACTGAAGCTTTCTTT.

This chain connects TRBV4-2 to TRBJ1-4; 10 bases map to TRBD1. CDR1 and CDR2 from the germline V gene are LGHNA and YNFKEQ. With V trimmed by 1 base and J by 14 bases, 7 bases remained unmatched. This CDR3 is built from 14 residues. CDR3 coding DNA: TGTGCCAGCAGCCAAGGGGACAGGGGCTCACGGCTGTTTTTT. As protein: CASSQGDRGSRLFF.

The chain joins TRBV11-2 to TRBJ2-5, with 15 nucleotides matching TRBD2. The CDR3 runs to 17 residues. CDR1 and CDR2 from the germline V gene are SGHAT and FQNNGV. J gave up 3 bases and V 5 bases, and 7 bases lay outside the gene matches. CDR3 sequence (DNA): TGTGCCAGCAGCACCGGGACTAGCGGGGGGCCAGAAGAGACCCAGTACTTC. It yields the protein CASSTGTSGGPEETQYF.

The V gene is TRBV19, the J gene TRBJ1-1; tentatively, D is TRBD1 (5 bases). Germline lookup yields CDR1 LNHDA and CDR2 SQIVND (reference sequence). CDR3 size: 14 residues. V was trimmed by 4 bases and J by 3 bases, leaving 12 bases between them. CDR3 coding DNA: TGTGCCAGTAGTACTGGGCAGGGTTACACTGAAGCTTTCTTT. This sequence encodes CASSTGQGYTEAFF. The entire variable domain, with the rest obtained from reference TRBV19 and TRBJ1-1, is as follows: DGGITQSPKYLFRKEGQNVTLSCEQNLNHDAMYWYRQDPGQGLRLIYYSQIVNDFQKGDIAEGYSVSREKKESFPLTVTSAQKNPTAFYLCASSTGQGYTEAFFGQGTRLTVV.

CDR3 protein: CASSDPGQGAYGYTF. In DNA form, the CDR3 reads TGTGCCAGCAGTGATCCGGGACAGGGGGCGTATGGCTACACCTTC. V is TRBV6-1 and J is TRBJ1-2; 12 bases map to TRBD1. CDR3 length: 15 amino acids. The V and J ends lost 3 bases and 5 bases, in that order; junction bases with no gene match: 4. Germline values: CDR1 MNHNS, CDR2 SASEGT.

The genes are TRBV11-1 and TRBJ2-5; a possible D gene is TRBD2 (6 bases). This CDR3 is built from 13 residues. Germline V gives CDR1 SGHAT, CDR2 FQDESV (reference sequence). V lost 5 bases to trimming and J lost 2 bases, with 9 bases between them. Written as DNA, the CDR3 is TGTGCCAGCAGCAGGGGACTTCAAGAGACCCAGTACTTC. Its protein is CASSRGLQETQYF.

In this sample, this clone turned up once. The rearrangement links TRBV2 to TRBJ2-5, with D maybe TRBD2 (5 bases). Germline values: CDR1 SNHLY, CDR2 FYNNEI. The CDR3 is 14 residues long. Trimming took 1 base from V and 1 from J, leaving 7 bases between them. CDR3 coding DNA: TGTGCCAGCAGTGAAGGGACTTTCCAAGAGACCCAGTACTTC. Residues: CASSEGTFQETQYF.

The chain links TRBV6-5 to TRBJ2-7, with 9 nucleotides matching TRBD1. The CDR3 sequence is 12 residues long. After removal of 10 bases from V and 8 bases from J, the junction contained 9 bases not matched to a gene. Looked up from germline, CDR1 is MNHEY and CDR2 is SVGAGI. CDR3: CATRTGEMKQYF. The CDR3 DNA sequence: TGTGCCACCCGGACAGGGGAGATGAAGCAGTACTTC.

The V call is TRBV16, the J call TRBJ1-6, with TRBD1 matching over 9 bases. CDR1 and CDR2 (germline): KGHSY, FQNENV. V was clipped by 3 bases and J by 5 bases; unmatched bases: 2. The CDR3 consists of 15 residues. The CDR3: CASSQGDRDNSPLHF. Written as DNA, the CDR3 is TGTGCCAGCAGCCAGGGGGACAGGGATAATTCACCCCTCCACTTT.

V is TRBV28 and J is TRBJ1-2; 8 bases map to TRBD1. CDR3 length: 14 residues. Per the germline V gene, CDR1 is MDHEN and CDR2 is SYDVKM. Losses at the gene ends were 6 bases for V and 8 bases for J; bases not matched to a gene: 11. CDR3: CASRGDRSRRGYTF. In DNA form, the CDR3 reads TGTGCCAGCAGAGGGGACAGGTCCCGGAGGGGCTACACCTTC.

The V and J genes are TRBV7-9 and TRBJ1-5, with D possibly being TRBD1 (5 bases). The length of the CDR3 is 14 residues. Trimming pared 3 bases from V and 4 bases from J, leaving 10 bases between. Germline loops: CDR1 SEHNR, CDR2 FQNEAQ (reference sequence). The CDR3 DNA sequence: TGTGCCAGCAGCTTTCCAGGGCTAAATCAGCCCCAGCATTTT. Encoded protein: CASSFPGLNQPQHF.

This clone was observed a few times. The J gene is TRBJ2-7, the V gene TRBV2; D perhaps matches TRBD2 (6 bases). CDR1 and CDR2 (germline): SNHLY, FYNNEI. The ends were cut back, 6 bases at V and 3 bases at J, with 27 bases in the middle. This CDR3 comprises 18 residues. The CDR3 sequence: CASSPTGATRGALYEQYF. In nucleotides, the CDR3 is TGTGCCAGCAGCCCTACTGGAGCGACTAGAGGCGCTCTCTACGAGCAGTACTTC. Full variable domain (outside the CDR3, taken from reference TRBV2 and TRBJ2-7): EPEVTQTPSHQVTQMGQEVILRCVPISNHLYFYWYRQILGQKVEFLVSFYNNEISEKSEIFDDQFSVERPDGSNFTLKIRSTKLEDSAMYFCASSPTGATRGALYEQYFGPGTRLTVT.

The rearrangement links TRBV3-1 (or the pseudogene TRBV3-2) to TRBJ1-3, with no clear D. Germline CDR1 LGHDT, CDR2 YNNKEL (reference sequence). The CDR3 is 15 residues long. The ends were cut back, 4 bases at V and 1 base at J, with 11 bases in the middle. CDR3: CASSPLRGSGNTIYF. DNA of the CDR3: TGTGCCAGCAGCCCCCTCCGGGGATCTGGAAACACCATATATTTT.

The chain is built from TRBV30 and TRBJ1-3, with a weak D call TRBD1 (5 bases). Germline assignment: CDR1 GTSNPN and CDR2 SVGIG (reference sequence). V lost 3 bases, J lost 2 bases, and 8 bases lay in between. The CDR3 loop spans 13 amino acids. The DNA of the CDR3 is TGTGCCTGGAGCCGGGGGACTGGAAACACCATATATTTT. It yields the protein CAWSRGTGNTIYF.

V is TRBV6-5 and J is TRBJ2-7, with D perhaps matching TRBD1 (5 bases). CDR3 length: 12 residues. Trimming took 7 bases from V and 4 from J, leaving 11 bases between them. Germline CDR1 MNHEY, CDR2 SVGAGI. The CDR3 coding sequence is TGTGCCAGCAAAGCAGGGCAATACGAGCAGTACTTC. It encodes CASKAGQYEQYF.

The table lists this clone with a few counts. This rearrangement joins TRBV6-5 to TRBJ1-5, with 8 bases lining up with TRBD1. V lost 7 bases, J lost 2 bases, and 4 bases stayed unmatched. The germline V gene has CDR1 MNHEY and CDR2 SVGAGI. CDR3 length: 14 amino acids. CDR3 coding DNA: TGTGCCAGCATCCGACAGGGGCGCAATCAGCCCCAGCATTTT. Encoded protein: CASIRQGRNQPQHF.

This chain connects TRBV2 to TRBJ1-2; D is perhaps TRBD1 (5 bases). With 4 bases removed from V and 8 bases from J, the gap between germline ends came to 14 bases. In germline, CDR1 is SNHLY, CDR2 FYNNEI. The CDR3 totals 13 residues. The CDR3 region has the DNA TGTGCCAGCAGTGGTTCGGGGGTAAGGGGCTACACCTTC. As protein: CASSGSGVRGYTF.